Presented here are 14 T cell receptor beta chains from one specimen sequenced in a study of shared clonotypes between healthy human individuals. The method was immunoSEQ multiplex PCR; TCRdb's version includes in-frame clones alone and lacks a portion of them. The table has nearly 2 million clones, about 95% seen once; the top ten hold more than 0.95%. In the naive CD8 group, cells lacked CD45RO and were positively selected for CCR7, so terminally differentiated effector memory CD45RA+ cells were left out. Sequenced sample: naive CD8+ T cells sorted from blood. Receptors originate from a man in his late teens or twenties in good health.

The chain recombines TRBV6-5 with TRBJ2-7; a possible D gene is TRBD2 (5 bases). Trimming took off 6 bases at V and 2 bases at J, with 14 bases between the two ends. The CDR3 consists of 14 residues. Germline V gene lookup returns CDR1 MNHEY and CDR2 SVGAGI. This chain's CDR3 is CASSKWETAYEQYF. The DNA for the CDR3 is TGTGCCAGCAGCAAATGGGAGACTGCCTACGAGCAGTACTTC.

Details on this clone: Other DNA sequences in this specimen translate into the identical CDR3. This rearrangement joins TRBV11-2 to TRBJ2-7, with unresolved D. This CDR3 region has 15 residues. CDR1 and CDR2 (germline): SGHAT, FQNNGV. Trimming removed 3 bases from V and 0 bases from J, with 12 bases in between. CDR3 nucleotides: TGTGCCAGCAGCTTCTTAACGGGCAGCTCCTACGAGCAGTACTTC. As protein: CASSFLTGSSYEQYF.

The chain links TRBV4-3 to TRBJ2-7; perhaps TRBD1 as D (6 bases). Germline V gene lookup returns CDR1 LGHNA and CDR2 YSLEER. This CDR3 comprises 15 residues. Trimming removed 0 bases at V and 2 bases at J, with 11 bases between. CDR3 in amino acids: CASSQEAGVPYEQYF. The CDR3 DNA follows: TGCGCCAGCAGCCAAGAAGCAGGGGTTCCCTACGAGCAGTACTTC.

This chain connects TRBV7-2 to TRBJ1-6; no clear D gene. V lost 0 bases to trimming and J lost 0 bases, with 12 bases between them. The length of the CDR3 is 18 residues. Germline V CDR1 and CDR2: SGHTA, FQGNSA. This chain's CDR3 is CASSLALGVSSYNSPLHF. CDR3 coding DNA: TGTGCCAGCAGCTTAGCCCTCGGGGTAAGCTCCTATAATTCACCCCTCCACTTT. The full variable domain, its missing parts supplied by reference TRBV7-2 and TRBJ1-6, is GAGVSQSPSNKVTEKGKDVELRCDPISGHTALYWYRQSLGQGLEFLIYFQGNSAPDKSGLPSDRFSAERTGGSVSTLTIQRTQQEDSAVYLCASSLALGVSSYNSPLHFGNGTRLTVT.

The chain combines TRBV6-1 with TRBJ1-4; 9 nucleotides match TRBD1. The V segment lost 6 bases and the J segment 8 bases; nucleotides outside the gene matches: 7. In germline, CDR1 is MNHNS, CDR2 SASEGT. The CDR3 runs to 14 residues. CDR3 nucleotides: TGTGCCAGCAGATCAACAGGGGGCAGGGAAAAACTGTTTTTT. Its protein product is CASRSTGGREKLFF.

The table lists this clone with a count of one. This chain connects TRBV7-9 to TRBJ2-1; TRBD2 aligns across 13 bases. Germline V lookup: CDR1 SEHNR, CDR2 FQNEAQ (reference sequence). The V gene end was trimmed by 2 bases and the J gene end by 5 bases; junction bases not matched to a gene: 3. The CDR3 contains 16 residues. Written as DNA, the CDR3 is TGTGCCAGCAGCTTAACTAGCGGGGGGGCTGACAATGAGCAGTTCTTC. This codes for CASSLTSGGADNEQFF.

The chain links TRBV13 to TRBJ2-7; the D gene is possibly TRBD1 (5 bases). V lost 4 bases and J lost 0, with 13 bases in between. Germline values: CDR1 PRHDT, CDR2 FYEKMQ (reference sequence). The CDR3 extends over 15 amino acids. CDR3 nucleotides: TGTGCCAGCAGCTCCCAGGGCGAAAGCTCCTACGAGCAGTACTTC. Its protein product is CASSSQGESSYEQYF. Filled out from reference TRBV13 and TRBJ2-7, the complete variable domain reads AAGVIQSPRHLIKEKRETATLKCYPIPRHDTVYWYQQGPGQDPQFLISFYEKMQSDKGSIPDRFSAQQFSDYHSELNMSSLELGDSALYFCASSSQGESSYEQYFGPGTRLTVT.

This sequence joins TRBV4-1 and TRBJ1-2; TRBD1 aligns across 9 bases. This CDR3 is built from 15 residues. V shed 0 bases, J shed 4 bases, and the junction held 3 bases outside the gene matches. CDR1 and CDR2 from the germline V gene are MGHRA and YSYEKL. The CDR3 DNA follows: TGCGCCAGCAGCCAAGAGACAGGGGGGATCTATGGCTACACCTTC. It encodes CASSQETGGIYGYTF.

This clone was picked up one time. V usage is TRBV28 and J usage is TRBJ1-5; 9 bases fit TRBD1. Germline V CDR1 and CDR2: MDHEN, SYDVKM. V lost 7 bases, J lost 4 bases, and 11 bases stayed unmatched. The CDR3 covers 16 residues. The CDR3: CASTLDRGGENQPQHF. CDR3 sequence (DNA): TGTGCCAGCACCCTGGACAGGGGAGGGGAAAATCAGCCCCAGCATTTT.

This clone was seen a single time. This chain joins TRBV10-2 and TRBJ2-7, with D perhaps matching TRBD2 (5 bases). Germline values: CDR1 WSHSY, CDR2 SAAADI. The germline V and J ends were trimmed by 3 bases and 4 bases, with 16 bases remaining between them. The CDR3 has 15 residues. Here the CDR3 reads CASSDSDLGSYEQYF. The CDR3 region has the DNA TGCGCCAGCAGTGATAGTGATCTGGGGAGTTACGAGCAGTACTTC.

The rearrangement links TRBV9 to TRBJ2-7; 8 bases line up with TRBD1. Germline V gene lookup returns CDR1 SGDLS and CDR2 YYNGEE. J lost 6 bases, V lost 0 bases, and 5 bases had no gene match. CDR3 length equals 14 residues. DNA of the CDR3: TGTGCCAGCAGCGTAGCGCAGGGGGCGGTCGAGCAGTACTTC. Translating gives CASSVAQGAVEQYF.

The V gene is TRBV30, the J gene TRBJ1-1; D gene uncertain. Germline V gives CDR1 GTSNPN, CDR2 SVGIG (reference sequence). This CDR3 contains 13 residues. V was pared by 1 base and J by 6 bases, with 12 bases between. CDR3 residues: CAWSAVDGSEAFF. In DNA form, the CDR3 reads TGTGCCTGGAGTGCGGTTGATGGGTCTGAAGCTTTCTTT.

This clone was seen only once. This sequence joins TRBV7-9 and TRBJ2-4, with D hard to call. Germline CDR1 and CDR2: SEHNR and FQNEAQ (reference sequence). The CDR3 sequence is 16 residues long. V shed 0 bases and J shed 0 bases, with 9 bases lying between them. The CDR3 coding sequence is TGTGCCAGCAGCTTAGCCGGAACCCTAGCCAAAAACATTCAGTACTTC. Translating it yields CASSLAGTLAKNIQYF.

This chain uses TRBV6-6 with TRBJ1-2, with D maybe TRBD1 (6 bases). V was clipped by 5 bases and J by 8 bases, with 18 bases between them. The germline V gene encodes CDR1 MNHNY and CDR2 SVGAGI (reference sequence). The CDR3 is made up of 14 amino acids. The CDR3 DNA reads TGTGCCAGCAGTCCCGAGGGGGGTCTGGGCGGCTACACCTTC. This gives the protein CASSPEGGLGGYTF.